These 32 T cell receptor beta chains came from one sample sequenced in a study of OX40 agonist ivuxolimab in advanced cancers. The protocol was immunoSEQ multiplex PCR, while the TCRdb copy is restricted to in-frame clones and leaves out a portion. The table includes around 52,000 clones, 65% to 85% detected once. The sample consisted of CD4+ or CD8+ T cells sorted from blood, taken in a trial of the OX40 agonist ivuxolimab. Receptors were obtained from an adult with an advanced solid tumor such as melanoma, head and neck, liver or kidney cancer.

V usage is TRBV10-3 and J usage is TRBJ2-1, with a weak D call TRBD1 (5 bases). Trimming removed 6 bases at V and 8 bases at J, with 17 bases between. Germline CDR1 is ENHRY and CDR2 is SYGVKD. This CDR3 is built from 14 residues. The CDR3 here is CAISQGAIADEQFF. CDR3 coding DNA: TGTGCCATCAGCCAAGGGGCGATCGCCGATGAGCAGTTCTTC.

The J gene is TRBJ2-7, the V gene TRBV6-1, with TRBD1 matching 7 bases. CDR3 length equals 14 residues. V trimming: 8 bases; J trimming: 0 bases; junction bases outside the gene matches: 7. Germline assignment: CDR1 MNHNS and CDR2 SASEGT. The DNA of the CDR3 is TGTGCCAGCTTCACAGGGGTGTCCTCCTACGAGCAGTACTTC. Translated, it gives CASFTGVSSYEQYF.

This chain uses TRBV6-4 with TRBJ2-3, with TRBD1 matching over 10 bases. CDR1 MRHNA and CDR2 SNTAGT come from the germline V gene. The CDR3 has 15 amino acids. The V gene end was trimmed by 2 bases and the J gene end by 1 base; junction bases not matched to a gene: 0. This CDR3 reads CASSDGTGGTDTQYF. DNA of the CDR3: TGTGCCAGCAGTGACGGGACAGGGGGCACAGATACGCAGTATTTT.

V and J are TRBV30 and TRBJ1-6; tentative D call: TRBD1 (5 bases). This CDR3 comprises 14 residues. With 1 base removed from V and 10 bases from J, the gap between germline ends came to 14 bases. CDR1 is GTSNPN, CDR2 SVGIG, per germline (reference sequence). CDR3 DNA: TGTGCCTGGAGTGGCCGGGACTCGTGGTCACCCCTCCACTTT. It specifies CAWSGRDSWSPLHF.

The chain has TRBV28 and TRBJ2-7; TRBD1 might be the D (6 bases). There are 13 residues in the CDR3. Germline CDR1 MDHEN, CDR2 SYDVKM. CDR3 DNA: TGTGTCGCGGTCAACAGGGCATCCTACGAGCAGTACTTC. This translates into CVAVNRASYEQYF.

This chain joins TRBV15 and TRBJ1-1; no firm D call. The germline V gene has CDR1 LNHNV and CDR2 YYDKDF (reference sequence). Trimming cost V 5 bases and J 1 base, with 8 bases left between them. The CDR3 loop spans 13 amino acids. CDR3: CATSALGNTEAFF. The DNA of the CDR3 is TGTGCCACCAGCGCCCTTGGGAACACTGAAGCTTTCTTT. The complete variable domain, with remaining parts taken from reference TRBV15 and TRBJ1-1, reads DAMVIQNPRYQVTQFGKPVTLSCSQTLNHNVMYWYQQKSSQAPKLLFHYYDKDFNNEADTPDNFQSRRPNTSFCFLDIRSPGLGDTAMYLCATSALGNTEAFFGQGTRLTVV.

The DNA of the CDR3 is TGTGCCAGCAGTGAAGGGCTTAGCGGGAGCTACGAGCAGTACTTC. Protein: CASSEGLSGSYEQYF. The chain carries TRBV6-1 and TRBJ2-5, with 9 positions matching TRBD2. The J call is uncertain, as TRBJ2-7 better fits the DNA end. Germline V gene sequence: CDR1 MNHNS, CDR2 SASEGT. The length of the CDR3 is 15 residues.

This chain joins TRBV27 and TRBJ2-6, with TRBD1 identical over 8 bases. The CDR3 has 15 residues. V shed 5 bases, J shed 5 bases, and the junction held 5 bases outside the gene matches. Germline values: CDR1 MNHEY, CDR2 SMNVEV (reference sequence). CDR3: CASSPWTGRANVLTF. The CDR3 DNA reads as TGTGCCAGCAGTCCGTGGACAGGGCGGGCCAACGTCCTGACTTTC.

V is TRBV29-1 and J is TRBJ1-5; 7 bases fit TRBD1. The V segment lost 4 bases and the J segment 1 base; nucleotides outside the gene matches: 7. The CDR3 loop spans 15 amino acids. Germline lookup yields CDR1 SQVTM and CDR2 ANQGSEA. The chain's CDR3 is CSVAVGTASNQPQHF. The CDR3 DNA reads TGCAGCGTTGCCGTAGGGACAGCCAGCAATCAGCCCCAGCATTTT.

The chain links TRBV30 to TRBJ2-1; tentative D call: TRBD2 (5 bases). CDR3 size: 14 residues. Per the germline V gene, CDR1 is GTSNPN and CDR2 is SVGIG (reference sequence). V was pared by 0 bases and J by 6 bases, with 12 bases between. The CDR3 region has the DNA TGTGCCTGGAGTGTGCTAGCTTCGGTCAATGAGCAGTTCTTC. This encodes CAWSVLASVNEQFF.

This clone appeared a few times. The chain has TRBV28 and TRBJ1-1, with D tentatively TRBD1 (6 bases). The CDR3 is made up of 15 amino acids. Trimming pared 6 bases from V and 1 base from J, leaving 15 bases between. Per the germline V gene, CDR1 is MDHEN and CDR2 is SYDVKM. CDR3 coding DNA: TGTGCCAGCAGGACCCGGGGGCGGGCGAACACTGAAGCTTTCTTT. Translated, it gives CASRTRGRANTEAFF.

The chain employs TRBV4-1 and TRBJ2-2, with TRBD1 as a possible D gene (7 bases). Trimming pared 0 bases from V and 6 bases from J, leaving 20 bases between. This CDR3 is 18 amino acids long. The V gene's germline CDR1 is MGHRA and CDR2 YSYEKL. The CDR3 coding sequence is TGCGCCAGCAGCCAAGAGCCCAGGCAGGGGGGCAAGCCCGGGGAGCTGTTTTTT. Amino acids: CASSQEPRQGGKPGELFF.

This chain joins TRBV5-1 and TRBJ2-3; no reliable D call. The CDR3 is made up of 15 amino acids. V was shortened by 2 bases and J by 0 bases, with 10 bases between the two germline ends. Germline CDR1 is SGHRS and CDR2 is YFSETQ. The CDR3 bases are TGCGCCAGCAGCTTACAGCGTCGAAGCACAGATACGCAGTATTTT. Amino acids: CASSLQRRSTDTQYF. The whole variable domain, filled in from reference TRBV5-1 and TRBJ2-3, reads KAGVTQTPRYLIKTRGQQVTLSCSPISGHRSVSWYQQTPGQGLQFLFEYFSETQRNKGNFPGRFSGRQFSNSRSEMNVSTLELGDSALYLCASSLQRRSTDTQYFGPGTRLTVL.

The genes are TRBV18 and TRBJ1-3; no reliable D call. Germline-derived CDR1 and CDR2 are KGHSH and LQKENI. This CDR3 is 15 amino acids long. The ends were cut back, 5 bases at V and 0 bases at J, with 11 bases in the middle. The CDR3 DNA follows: TGTGCCAGCTCAAACGACGTTTCCTCTGGAAACACCATATATTTT. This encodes CASSNDVSSGNTIYF.

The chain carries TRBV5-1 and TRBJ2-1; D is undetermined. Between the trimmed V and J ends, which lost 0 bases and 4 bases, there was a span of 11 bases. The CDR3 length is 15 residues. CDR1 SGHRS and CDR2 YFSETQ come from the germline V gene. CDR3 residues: CASSLEVGLYNEQFF. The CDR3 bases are TGCGCCAGCAGCTTGGAAGTAGGTCTTTACAATGAGCAGTTCTTC.

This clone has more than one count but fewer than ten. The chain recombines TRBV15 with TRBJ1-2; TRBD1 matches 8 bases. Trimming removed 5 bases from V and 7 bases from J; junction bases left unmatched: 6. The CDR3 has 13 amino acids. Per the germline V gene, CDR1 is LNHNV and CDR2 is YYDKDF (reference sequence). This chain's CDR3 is CATSQRTGSGYTF. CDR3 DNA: TGTGCCACCAGCCAACGGACAGGGAGTGGCTACACCTTC.

The CDR3 loop is CASSSRDRGSNSPLHF. In DNA form, the CDR3 reads TGTGCCAGCAGCTCCAGGGACAGGGGCAGCAATTCACCCCTCCACTTT. The chain joins TRBV7-3 to TRBJ1-6; 10 bases match TRBD1. With V trimmed by 4 bases and J by 7 bases, 7 bases remained unmatched. The CDR3 consists of 16 residues. Germline CDR1 reads SGHTA; CDR2 reads FQGTGA.

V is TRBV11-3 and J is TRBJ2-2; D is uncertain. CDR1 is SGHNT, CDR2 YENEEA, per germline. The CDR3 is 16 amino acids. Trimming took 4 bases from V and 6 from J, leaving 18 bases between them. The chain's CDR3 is CASSSRTGRSSGELFF. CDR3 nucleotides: TGTGCCAGCAGCTCCCGGACCGGTCGTTCTTCCGGGGAGCTGTTTTTT. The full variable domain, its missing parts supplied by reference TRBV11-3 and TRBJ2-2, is EAGVVQSPRYKIIEKKQPVAFWCNPISGHNTLYWYLQNLGQGPELLIRYENEEAVDDSQLPKDRFSAERLKGVDSTLKIQPAELGDSAVYLCASSSRTGRSSGELFFGEGSRLTVL.

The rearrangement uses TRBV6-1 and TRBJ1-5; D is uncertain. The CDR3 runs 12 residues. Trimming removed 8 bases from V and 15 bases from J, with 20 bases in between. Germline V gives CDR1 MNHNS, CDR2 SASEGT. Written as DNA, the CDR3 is TGTGCCAGCTCCATGGCTACGTGGCTGTGGCATTTT. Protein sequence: CASSMATWLWHF.

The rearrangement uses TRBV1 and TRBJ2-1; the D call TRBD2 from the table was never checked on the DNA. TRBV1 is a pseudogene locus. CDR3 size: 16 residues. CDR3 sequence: CTSSQGGLADNNEQFF. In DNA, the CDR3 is TGCACCAGCAGCCAAGGGGGGCTAGCGGATAACAATGAGCAGTTCTTC.

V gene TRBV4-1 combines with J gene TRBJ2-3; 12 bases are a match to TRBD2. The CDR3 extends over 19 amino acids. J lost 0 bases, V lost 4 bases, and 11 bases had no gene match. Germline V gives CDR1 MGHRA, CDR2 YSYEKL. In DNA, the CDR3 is TGCGCCAGCAGCCCGACGACCGGGACTAGCGGGCGTAGCACAGATACGCAGTATTTT. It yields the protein CASSPTTGTSGRSTDTQYF.

Written as DNA, the CDR3 is TGTGCCACCAGCAGGGACCTGATGCTGGGGGAGCAGTACTTC. Translated: CATSRDLMLGEQYF. The genes are TRBV15 and TRBJ2-7; no clear D gene. The CDR3 has 14 amino acids. V gave up 3 bases and J gave up 7 bases, with 16 bases separating them. Germline loops: CDR1 LNHNV, CDR2 YYDKDF (reference sequence).

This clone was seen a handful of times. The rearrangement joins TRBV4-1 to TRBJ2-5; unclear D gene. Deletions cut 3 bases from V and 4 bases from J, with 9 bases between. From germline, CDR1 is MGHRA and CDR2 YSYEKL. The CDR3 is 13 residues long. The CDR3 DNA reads TGCGCCAGCAGCCAGCAGTGGGGAGAGACCCAGTACTTC. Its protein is CASSQQWGETQYF.

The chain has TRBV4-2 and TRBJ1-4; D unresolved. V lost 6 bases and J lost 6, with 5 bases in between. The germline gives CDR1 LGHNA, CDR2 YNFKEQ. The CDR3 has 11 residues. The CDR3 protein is CASRGYEKLFF. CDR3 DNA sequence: TGTGCCAGCAGGGGTTATGAAAAACTGTTTTTT.

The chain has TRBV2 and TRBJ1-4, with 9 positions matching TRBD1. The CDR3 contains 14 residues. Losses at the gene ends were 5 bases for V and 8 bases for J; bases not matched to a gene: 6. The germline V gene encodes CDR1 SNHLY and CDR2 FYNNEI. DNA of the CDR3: TGTGCCAGCAGTCGACAGGGGGTGGACGAAAAACTGTTTTTT. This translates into CASSRQGVDEKLFF.

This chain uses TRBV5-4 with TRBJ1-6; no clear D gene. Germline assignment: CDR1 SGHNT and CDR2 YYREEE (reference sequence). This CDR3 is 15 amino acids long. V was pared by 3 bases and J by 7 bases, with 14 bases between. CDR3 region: CASSSSVGKNSPLHF. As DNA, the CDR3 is TGTGCCAGCAGCTCCTCAGTAGGAAAGAATTCACCCCTCCACTTT.

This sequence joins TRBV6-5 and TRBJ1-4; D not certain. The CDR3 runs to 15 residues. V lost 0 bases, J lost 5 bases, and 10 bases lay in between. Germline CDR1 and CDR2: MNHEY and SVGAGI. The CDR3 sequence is CASSYSGSLNEKLFF. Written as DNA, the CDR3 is TGTGCCAGCAGTTACTCGGGGAGCCTAAATGAAAAACTGTTTTTT.

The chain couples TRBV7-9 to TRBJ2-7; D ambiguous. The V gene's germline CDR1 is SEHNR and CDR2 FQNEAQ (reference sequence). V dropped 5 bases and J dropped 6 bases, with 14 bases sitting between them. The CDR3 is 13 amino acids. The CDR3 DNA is TGTGCCAGCAGCCCGATTGAGTCTGGCGAGCAGTACTTC. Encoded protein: CASSPIESGEQYF.

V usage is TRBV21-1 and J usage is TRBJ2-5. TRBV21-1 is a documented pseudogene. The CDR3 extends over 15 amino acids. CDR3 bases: TGTGCCAGCAGCAAAGAAGCCAGCAACCAAGAGACCCAGTACTTC. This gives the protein CASSKEASNQETQYF.

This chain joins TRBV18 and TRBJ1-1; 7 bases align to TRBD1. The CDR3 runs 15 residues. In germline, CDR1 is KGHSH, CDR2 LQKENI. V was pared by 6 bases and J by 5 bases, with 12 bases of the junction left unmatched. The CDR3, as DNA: TGTGCCAGCTCCCAATACCCCGCGGGACAGACTGAAGCTTTCTTT. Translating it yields CASSQYPAGQTEAFF.

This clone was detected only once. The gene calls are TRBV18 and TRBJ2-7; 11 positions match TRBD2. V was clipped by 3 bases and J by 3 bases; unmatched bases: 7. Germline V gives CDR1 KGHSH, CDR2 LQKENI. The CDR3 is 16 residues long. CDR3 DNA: TGTGCCAGCTCACCTCCCCCTACTAGCGGGAGCTACGAGCAGTACTTC. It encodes CASSPPPTSGSYEQYF.

The CDR3 region has the DNA TGTGCCAGCAGCCCAAGGGGGGGAGGGTACACCGGGGAGCTGTTTTTT. Translating gives CASSPRGGGYTGELFF. The chain carries TRBV7-8 and TRBJ2-2; D might be TRBD2 (7 bases). V shed 5 bases and J shed 3 bases, with 16 bases lying between them. Germline V gene data show CDR1 as SGHVS and CDR2 as FQNEAQ. The CDR3 runs to 16 residues.